This T cell receptor beta chain derives from a study of OX40 agonist ivuxolimab in advanced cancers. Looking at the study overall: Treatment of patients was with ivuxolimab, an agonistic anti-OX40 (CD134) antibody. General study points: CD8+ T cells showed, on average, more clonal expansion than CD4+ cells. Dose levels from 0.1 to 3.0 mg/kg saw CD4+ and CD8+ blood T cells expand clonally by week 6.

Sequencing used immunoSEQ multiplex PCR; TCRdb keeps in-frame clones, though not all of them. Counted here are under 90,000 clones, roughly 90% occurring once; the ten biggest clones make up about 1%. For this clone: Its antigen remains unidentified.

The CDR3 consists of 16 residues. Germline CDR1 SGHAT, CDR2 FQNNGV. V lost 3 bases and J lost 3; bases outside the gene matches: 6. This TCR was sampled from an adult with an advanced solid tumor such as melanoma, head and neck, liver or kidney cancer. The chain uses TRBV11-2 and TRBJ2-1, with 9 bases aligning to TRBD2. The sequences come from CD4+ or CD8+ T cells sorted from blood, collected in a trial of the OX40 agonist ivuxolimab. DNA of the CDR3: TGTGCCAGCAGCTTTCCCGCTAGCGGGATCTACAATGAGCAGTTCTTC. Amino acids: CASSFPASGIYNEQFF.